The 22 T cell receptor beta chains reported below all come from one sample, sequenced in a study of T cell responses to AZD1222 COVID-19 vaccine. Profiled with immunoSEQ multiplex PCR; TCRdb holds only in-frame clones, not every one. The profile shows about 130,000 clones, about 86% of them singletons. The sample in question was peripheral blood, obtained on day 0 of AZD1222 vaccination. Source of these receptors: an adult in good health.

V is TRBV4-1 and J is TRBJ2-5, with D hard to call. The V end was cut by 6 bases, the J end by 7 bases, with 9 bases between. The germline CDR1 and CDR2 sequences are MGHRA and YSYEKL. The CDR3 has 11 amino acids. CDR3 loop: CASRGSGTQYF. Here the CDR3 DNA reads TGCGCCAGCAGAGGTTCGGGGACCCAGTACTTC.

The gene calls are TRBV4-1 and TRBJ1-2; 8 positions agree with TRBD1. V dropped 2 bases and J dropped 6; count of bases not matched to a gene: 11. The V gene's germline CDR1 is MGHRA and CDR2 YSYEKL. This CDR3 contains 16 residues. As DNA, the CDR3 is TGCGCCAGCAGCCAACTCCTAGCCAGGGGGCTGGATGGCTACACCTTC. Protein sequence: CASSQLLARGLDGYTF.

The rearrangement joins TRBV7-8 to TRBJ2-3; 9 positions match TRBD2. The CDR3 has 19 amino acids. Germline V lookup: CDR1 SGHVS, CDR2 FQNEAQ. After removal of 2 bases from V and 1 base from J, the junction contained 13 bases not matched to a gene. Here the CDR3 reads CASSLRQRRLAARTDTQYF. CDR3 DNA sequence: TGTGCCAGCAGCTTACGCCAGAGAAGACTAGCGGCACGCACAGATACGCAGTATTTT.

V and J are TRBV7-9 and TRBJ1-3; 12 bases are shared with TRBD1. The CDR3 consists of 16 residues. The germline V gene has CDR1 SEHNR and CDR2 FQNEAQ (reference sequence). Trimming took 5 bases from V and 0 from J; bases not matched to a gene: 2. CDR3 DNA sequence: TGTGCCAGCAGCGGGACAGGGGGCGACTCTGGAAACACCATATATTTT. Translated: CASSGTGGDSGNTIYF. Supplemented by reference TRBV7-9 and TRBJ1-3, the full variable domain reads DTGVSQNPRHKITKRGQNVTFRCDPISEHNRLYWYRQTLGQGPEFLTYFQNEAQLEKSRLLSDRFSAERPKGSFSTLEIQRTEQGDSAMYLCASSGTGGDSGNTIYFGEGSWLTVV.

This clone was picked up one time. The rearrangement links TRBV19 to TRBJ1-4, with 8 bases aligning to TRBD1. J gave up 7 bases and V 10 bases, and 8 bases lay outside the gene matches. The CDR3 spans 13 residues. Per the germline V gene, CDR1 is LNHDA and CDR2 is SQIVND (reference sequence). The CDR3 loop is CATRTGSGEKLFF. CDR3 DNA: TGTGCCACCAGGACAGGGTCGGGTGAAAAACTGTTTTTT.

This clone is medium-sized within its sample. J is TRBJ1-5 and V is TRBV7-9; D uncertain. The CDR3 has 14 amino acids. Germline-derived CDR1 and CDR2 are SEHNR and FQNEAQ (reference sequence). With 4 bases removed from V and 7 bases from J, the gap between germline ends came to 14 bases. The CDR3 DNA is TGTGCCAGCAGCTCCATGGGCCAGGCCCAGCCCCAGCATTTT. This codes for CASSSMGQAQPQHF.

The chain links TRBV4-2 to TRBJ2-3; 13 nucleotides line up with TRBD2. The CDR3 is made up of 16 amino acids. CDR1 is LGHNA, CDR2 YNFKEQ, per germline. V shed 4 bases and J 4 bases; nucleotides not matched to a gene: 5. CDR3 sequence (DNA): TGTGCCAGCAGCCTTACTAGCGGGGGGGGATCAGATACGCAGTATTTT. This codes for CASSLTSGGGSDTQYF.

The chain uses TRBV6-5 and TRBJ1-1, with TRBD1 as a possible D gene (5 bases). CDR3 size: 14 residues. Germline V CDR1 and CDR2: MNHEY, SVGAGI. V was shortened by 4 bases and J by 0 bases, with 9 bases between the two germline ends. CDR3 amino acids: CASSSDSMNTEAFF. As DNA, the CDR3 is TGTGCCAGCAGTTCTGACAGCATGAACACTGAAGCTTTCTTT.

V usage is TRBV4-1 and J usage is TRBJ1-2, with 9 bases identical to TRBD1. In germline, CDR1 is MGHRA, CDR2 YSYEKL. This CDR3 is built from 14 residues. Trimming removed 4 bases from V and 5 bases from J; junction bases left unmatched: 5. In DNA form, the CDR3 reads TGCGCCAGCAGCCCACAGACAGGGGGGTATGGCTACACCTTC. The encoded protein is CASSPQTGGYGYTF.

This chain connects TRBV7-8 to TRBJ1-4, with D possibly TRBD1 on 6 matching bases. Trimming pared 1 base from V and 4 bases from J, leaving 10 bases between. This CDR3 comprises 15 residues. CDR1 is SGHVS, CDR2 FQNEAQ, per germline. The CDR3 DNA reads TGTGCCAGCAGCTTAGGGGACACATATAATGAAAAACTGTTTTTT. Protein product: CASSLGDTYNEKLFF.

The genes are TRBV27 and TRBJ1-2; D gene ambiguous. Germline V gene sequence: CDR1 MNHEY, CDR2 SMNVEV (reference sequence). Trimming left V 0 bases short and J 0 bases short, with 11 bases between. The CDR3 covers 16 residues. The CDR3: CASSLSFRQSNYGYTF. CDR3 sequence (DNA): TGTGCCAGCAGTTTATCGTTCAGACAATCTAACTATGGCTACACCTTC.

The chain uses TRBV13 and TRBJ2-2, with 10 bases fitting TRBD1. Germline-derived CDR1 and CDR2 are PRHDT and FYEKMQ (reference sequence). The CDR3 is made up of 18 amino acids. With V trimmed by 5 bases and J by 5 bases, 14 bases remained unmatched. CDR3 loop: CASSPRSGGQGITGELFF. Here the CDR3 DNA reads TGTGCCAGCAGCCCGAGAAGCGGGGGACAGGGGATTACCGGGGAGCTGTTTTTT.

This clone was counted at least ten times. This sequence joins TRBV7-9 and TRBJ2-7; 14 bases fit TRBD2. This CDR3 region has 14 residues. The germline V gene has CDR1 SEHNR and CDR2 FQNEAQ (reference sequence). V shed 5 bases, J shed 6 bases, and the junction held 3 bases outside the gene matches. The CDR3 coding sequence is TGTGCCAGCAGCGAGACTAGCGGGAGGGTCGAGCAGTACTTC. It yields the protein CASSETSGRVEQYF. Together with reference TRBV7-9 and TRBJ2-7, the CDR3 gives the full variable domain: DTGVSQNPRHKITKRGQNVTFRCDPISEHNRLYWYRQTLGQGPEFLTYFQNEAQLEKSRLLSDRFSAERPKGSFSTLEIQRTEQGDSAMYLCASSETSGRVEQYFGPGTRLTVT.

The CDR3 protein is CASSLDYTVRNTIYF. The CDR3 nucleotides are TGTGCCAGCAGCCTGGACTATACGGTGAGAAACACCATATATTTT. This rearrangement joins TRBV2 to TRBJ1-3, with D unclear. Germline values: CDR1 SNHLY, CDR2 FYNNEI. CDR3 length: 15 residues. Trimming took 6 bases from V and 5 from J, leaving 17 bases between them. Using reference TRBV2 and TRBJ1-3 for the parts outside the CDR3, the full variable domain is EPEVTQTPSHQVTQMGQEVILRCVPISNHLYFYWYRQILGQKVEFLVSFYNNEISEKSEIFDDQFSVERPDGSNFTLKIRSTKLEDSAMYFCASSLDYTVRNTIYFGEGSWLTVV.

The CDR3 reads CASSPDRGHREKLFF. Here the CDR3 DNA reads TGTGCCAGCAGCCCTGACAGGGGGCATCGGGAAAAACTGTTTTTT. The J gene is TRBJ1-4, the V gene TRBV7-2; 10 bases are shared with TRBD1. Germline CDR1 reads SGHTA; CDR2 reads FQGNSA. The CDR3 is 15 residues long. Trimming removed 5 bases from V and 8 bases from J; junction bases left unmatched: 8.

J is TRBJ1-5 and V is TRBV28; 8 bases map to TRBD1. Germline lookup yields CDR1 MDHEN and CDR2 SYDVKM. The CDR3 length is 16 residues. V shed 5 bases, J shed 9 bases, and the junction held 15 bases outside the gene matches. CDR3 loop: CASSRRGLGNHWPQHF. CDR3 nucleotides: TGTGCCAGCAGTCGCAGGGGGCTGGGAAATCATTGGCCCCAGCATTTT.

Within the sample, this clone is medium-sized. The V call is TRBV5-8, the J call TRBJ2-2, with D perhaps matching TRBD1 (6 bases). The V gene lost 4 bases and the J gene lost 5 bases, with 15 bases spanning the gap. The CDR3 spans 15 residues. CDR1 is SGHTS, CDR2 YDEGEE, per germline. The CDR3 reads CASSTDSQGTGELFF. CDR3 coding DNA: TGTGCCAGCAGCACCGACAGTCAGGGGACCGGGGAGCTGTTTTTT.

V usage is TRBV10-3 and J usage is TRBJ1-1; weak D call: TRBD1 (6 bases). The germline V gene encodes CDR1 ENHRY and CDR2 SYGVKD. V was trimmed by 10 bases and J by 1 base, leaving 16 bases between them. The CDR3 has 14 amino acids. The CDR3 nucleotides are TGTGCCACTCTTCCGGGACAAGCGAACACTGAAGCTTTCTTT. This sequence encodes CATLPGQANTEAFF.

This chain links TRBV19 with TRBJ2-1; no clear D gene. The CDR3 is 13 amino acids. Trimming removed 4 bases from V and 7 bases from J, with 11 bases in between. The germline CDR1 and CDR2 sequences are LNHDA and SQIVND (reference sequence). The CDR3 reads CASSTAEGNEQFF. CDR3 bases: TGTGCCAGTAGTACGGCGGAAGGAAATGAGCAGTTCTTC.

The CDR3 nucleotides are TGTGCCAGCAGCCCCGGACGGTCAGCTAACTATGGCTACACCTTC. Translated, it gives CASSPGRSANYGYTF. The chain combines TRBV7-9 with TRBJ1-2; no definite D call. This CDR3 comprises 15 residues. Germline CDR1 is SEHNR and CDR2 is FQNEAQ (reference sequence). Trimming cost V 5 bases and J 0 bases, with 13 bases left between them.

There are a few counts of this clone. This chain's CDR3 is CASSIAAATGANVLTF. The DNA of the CDR3 is TGTGCCAGTAGTATAGCGGCCGCTACTGGGGCCAACGTCCTGACTTTC. The genes are TRBV19 and TRBJ2-6; D not certain. Trimming took 1 base from V and 2 from J, leaving 9 bases between them. The CDR3 consists of 16 residues. Germline values: CDR1 LNHDA, CDR2 SQIVND (reference sequence).

The chain employs TRBV30 and TRBJ1-2; D uncertain. CDR1 is GTSNPN and CDR2 is SVGIG in the germline V gene (reference sequence). The germline V and J ends were trimmed by 2 bases and 5 bases, with 12 bases remaining between them. CDR3 length: 13 amino acids. Here the CDR3 DNA reads TGTGCCTGGAGTCTAAAGGGCGGATATGGCTACACCTTC. Residues: CAWSLKGGYGYTF. Variable domain in full (rest from reference TRBV30 and TRBJ1-2): SQTIHQWPATLVQPVGSPLSLECTVEGTSNPNLYWYRQAAGRGLQLLFYSVGIGQISSEVPQNLSASRPQDRQFILSSKKLLLSDSGFYLCAWSLKGGYGYTFGSGTRLTVV.